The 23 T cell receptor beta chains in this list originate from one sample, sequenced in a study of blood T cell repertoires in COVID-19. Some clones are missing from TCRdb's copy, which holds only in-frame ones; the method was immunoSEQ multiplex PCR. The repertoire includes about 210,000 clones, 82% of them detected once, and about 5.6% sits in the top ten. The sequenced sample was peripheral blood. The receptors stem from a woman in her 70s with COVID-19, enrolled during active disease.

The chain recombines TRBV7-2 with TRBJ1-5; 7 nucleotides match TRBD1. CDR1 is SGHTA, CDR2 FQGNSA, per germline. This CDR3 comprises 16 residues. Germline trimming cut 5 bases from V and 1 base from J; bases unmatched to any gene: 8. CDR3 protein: CASSTRQGGSNQPQHF. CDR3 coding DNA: TGTGCCAGCAGCACCAGACAGGGTGGGAGCAATCAGCCCCAGCATTTT.

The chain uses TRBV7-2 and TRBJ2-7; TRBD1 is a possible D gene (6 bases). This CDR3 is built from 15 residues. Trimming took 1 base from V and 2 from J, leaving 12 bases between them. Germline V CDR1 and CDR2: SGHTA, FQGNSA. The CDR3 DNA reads TGTGCCAGCAGCTTAGATAAGGGGGTCCCCTACGAGCAGTACTTC. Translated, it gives CASSLDKGVPYEQYF.

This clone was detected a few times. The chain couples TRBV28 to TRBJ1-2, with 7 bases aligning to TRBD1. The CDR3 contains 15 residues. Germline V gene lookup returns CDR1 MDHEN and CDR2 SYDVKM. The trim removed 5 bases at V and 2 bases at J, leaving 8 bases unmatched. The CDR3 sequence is CASSRVHRGNYGYTF. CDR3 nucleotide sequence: TGTGCCAGCAGTAGGGTCCACAGGGGAAACTATGGCTACACCTTC.

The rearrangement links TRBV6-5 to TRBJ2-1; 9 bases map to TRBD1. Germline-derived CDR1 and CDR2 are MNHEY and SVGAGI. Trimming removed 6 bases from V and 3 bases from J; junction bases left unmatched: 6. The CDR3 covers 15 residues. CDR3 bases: TGTGCCAGCAGGGCGACAGGGGGTATCTACAATGAGCAGTTCTTC. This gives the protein CASRATGGIYNEQFF.

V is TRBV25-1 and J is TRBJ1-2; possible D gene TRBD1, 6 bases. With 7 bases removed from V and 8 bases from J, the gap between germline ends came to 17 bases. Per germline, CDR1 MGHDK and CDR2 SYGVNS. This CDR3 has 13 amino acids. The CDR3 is CASKFPGQRGYTF. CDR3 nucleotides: TGTGCCAGCAAATTTCCGGGACAACGAGGCTACACCTTC.

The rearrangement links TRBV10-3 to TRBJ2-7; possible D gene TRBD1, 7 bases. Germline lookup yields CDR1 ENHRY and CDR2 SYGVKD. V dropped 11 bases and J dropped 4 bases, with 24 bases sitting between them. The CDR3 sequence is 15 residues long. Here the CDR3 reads CAAAPGGQTSYEQYF. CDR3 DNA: TGTGCCGCAGCCCCCGGGGGACAGACCAGTTACGAGCAGTACTTC.

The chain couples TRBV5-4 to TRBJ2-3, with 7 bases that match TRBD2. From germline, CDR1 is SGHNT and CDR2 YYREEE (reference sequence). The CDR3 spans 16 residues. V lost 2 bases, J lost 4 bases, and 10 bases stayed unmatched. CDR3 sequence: CASSLGGGSSADTQYF. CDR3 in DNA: TGTGCCAGCAGCTTAGGCGGCGGGAGTTCGGCAGATACGCAGTATTTT.

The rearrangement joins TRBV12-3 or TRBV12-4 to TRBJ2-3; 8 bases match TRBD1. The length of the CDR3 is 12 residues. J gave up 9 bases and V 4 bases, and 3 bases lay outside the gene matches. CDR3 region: CASSYGQGTQYF. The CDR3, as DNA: TGTGCCAGCAGTTATGGACAGGGAACGCAGTATTTT.

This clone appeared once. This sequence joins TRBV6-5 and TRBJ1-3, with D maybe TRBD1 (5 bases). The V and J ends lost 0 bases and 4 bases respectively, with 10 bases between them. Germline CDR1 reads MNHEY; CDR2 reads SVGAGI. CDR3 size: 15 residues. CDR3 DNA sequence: TGTGCCAGCAGTTACTCGACGGGACTGGGAAACACCATATATTTT. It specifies CASSYSTGLGNTIYF.

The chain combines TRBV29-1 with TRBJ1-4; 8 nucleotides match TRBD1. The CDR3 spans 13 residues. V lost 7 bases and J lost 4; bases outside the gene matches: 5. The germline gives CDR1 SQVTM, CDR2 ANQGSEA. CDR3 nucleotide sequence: TGCAGCGCCCGGACAGGGAGTAATGAAAAACTGTTTTTT. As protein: CSARTGSNEKLFF. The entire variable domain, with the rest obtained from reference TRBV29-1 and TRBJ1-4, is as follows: SAVISQKPSRDICQRGTSLTIQCQVDSQVTMMFWYRQQPGQSLTLIATANQGSEATYESGFVIDKFPISRPNLTFSTLTVSNMSPEDSSIYLCSARTGSNEKLFFGSGTQLSVL.

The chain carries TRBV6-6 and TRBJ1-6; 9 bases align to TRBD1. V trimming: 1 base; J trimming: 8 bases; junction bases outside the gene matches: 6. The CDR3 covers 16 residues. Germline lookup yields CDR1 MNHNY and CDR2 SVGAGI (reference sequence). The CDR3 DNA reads TGTGCCAGCAGTTACTTCCAGGGACAGGGAGATTCACCCCTCCACTTT. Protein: CASSYFQGQGDSPLHF.

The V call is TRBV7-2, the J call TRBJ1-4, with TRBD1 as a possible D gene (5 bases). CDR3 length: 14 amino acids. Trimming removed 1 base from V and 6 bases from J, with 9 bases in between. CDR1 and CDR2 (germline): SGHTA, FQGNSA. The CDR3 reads CASSLGQGYEKLFF. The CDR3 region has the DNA TGTGCCAGCAGCTTAGGGCAGGGATATGAAAAACTGTTTTTT.

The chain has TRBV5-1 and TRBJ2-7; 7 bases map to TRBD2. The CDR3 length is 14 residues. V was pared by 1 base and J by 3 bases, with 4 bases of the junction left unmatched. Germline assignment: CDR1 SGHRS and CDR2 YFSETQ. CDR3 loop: CASSLTSVSYEQYF. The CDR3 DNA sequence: TGCGCCAGCAGCTTGACTAGCGTTAGCTACGAGCAGTACTTC.

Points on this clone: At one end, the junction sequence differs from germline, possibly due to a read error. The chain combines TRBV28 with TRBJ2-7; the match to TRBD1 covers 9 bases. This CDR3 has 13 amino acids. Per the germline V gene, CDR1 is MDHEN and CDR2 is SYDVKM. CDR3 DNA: TGTGCCAGCAGTTCAACCATCCGGGACAGGGAGCACTTC. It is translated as CASSSTIRDREHF.

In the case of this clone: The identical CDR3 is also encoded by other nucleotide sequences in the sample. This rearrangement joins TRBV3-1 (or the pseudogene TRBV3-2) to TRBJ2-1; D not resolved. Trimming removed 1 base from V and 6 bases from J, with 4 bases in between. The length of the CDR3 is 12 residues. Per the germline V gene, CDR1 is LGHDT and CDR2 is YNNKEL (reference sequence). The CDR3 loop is CASSQVSNEQFF. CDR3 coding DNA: TGTGCCAGCAGCCAAGTTAGCAATGAGCAGTTCTTC.

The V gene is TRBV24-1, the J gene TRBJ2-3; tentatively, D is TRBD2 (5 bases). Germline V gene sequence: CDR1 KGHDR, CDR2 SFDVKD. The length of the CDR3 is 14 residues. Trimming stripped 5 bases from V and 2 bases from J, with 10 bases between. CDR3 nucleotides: TGTGCCACCAGTGCTGCTAGCCCCACAGATACGCAGTATTTT. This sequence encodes CATSAASPTDTQYF.

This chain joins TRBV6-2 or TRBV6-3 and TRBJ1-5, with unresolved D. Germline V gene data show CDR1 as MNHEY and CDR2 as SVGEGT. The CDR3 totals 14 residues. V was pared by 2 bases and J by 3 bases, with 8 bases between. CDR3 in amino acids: CASSYTHTNQPQHF. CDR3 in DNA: TGTGCCAGCAGTTACACACACACCAATCAGCCCCAGCATTTT.

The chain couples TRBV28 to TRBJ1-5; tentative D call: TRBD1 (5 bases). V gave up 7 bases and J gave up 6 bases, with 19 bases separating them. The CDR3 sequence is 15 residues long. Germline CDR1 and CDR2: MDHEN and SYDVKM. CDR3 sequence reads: CASTQQPRGGQPQHF. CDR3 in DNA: TGTGCCAGCACGCAGCAACCGCGGGGCGGTCAGCCCCAGCATTTT.

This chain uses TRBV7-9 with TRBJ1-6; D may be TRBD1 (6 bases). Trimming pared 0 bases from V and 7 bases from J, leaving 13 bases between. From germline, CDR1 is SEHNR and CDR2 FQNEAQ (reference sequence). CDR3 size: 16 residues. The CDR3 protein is CASSLASVQGNSPLHF. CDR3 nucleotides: TGTGCCAGCAGCTTAGCATCGGTACAGGGAAATTCACCCCTCCACTTT.

CDR3 sequence (DNA): TGTGCCAGCAGTTTTTTGGGTGGACAGGTCTACGAGCAGTACTTC. Protein product: CASSFLGGQVYEQYF. V is TRBV27 and J is TRBJ2-7; TRBD1 matches 7 bases. The length of the CDR3 is 15 residues. The V and J ends lost 3 bases and 3 bases, in that order; junction bases with no gene match: 8. Germline V gene lookup returns CDR1 MNHEY and CDR2 SMNVEV (reference sequence).

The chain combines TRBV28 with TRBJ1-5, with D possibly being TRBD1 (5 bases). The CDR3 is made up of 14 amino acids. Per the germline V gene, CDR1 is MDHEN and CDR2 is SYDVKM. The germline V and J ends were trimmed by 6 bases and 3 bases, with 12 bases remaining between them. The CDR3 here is CASSYGQTNQPQHF. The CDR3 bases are TGTGCCAGCAGCTACGGACAAACCAATCAGCCCCAGCATTTT.

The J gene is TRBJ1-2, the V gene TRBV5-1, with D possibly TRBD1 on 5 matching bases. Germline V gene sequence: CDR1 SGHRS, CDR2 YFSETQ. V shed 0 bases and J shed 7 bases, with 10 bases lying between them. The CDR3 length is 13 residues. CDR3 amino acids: CASSLGQGAGYTF. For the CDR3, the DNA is TGCGCCAGCAGCTTGGGTCAAGGGGCTGGCTACACCTTC.

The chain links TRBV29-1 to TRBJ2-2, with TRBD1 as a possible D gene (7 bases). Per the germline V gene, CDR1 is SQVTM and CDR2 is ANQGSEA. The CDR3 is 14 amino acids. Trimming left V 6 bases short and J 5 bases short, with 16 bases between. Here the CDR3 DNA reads TGCAGCGTGGAAAAGGGGGCGGGGACCGGGGAGCTGTTTTTT. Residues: CSVEKGAGTGELFF.